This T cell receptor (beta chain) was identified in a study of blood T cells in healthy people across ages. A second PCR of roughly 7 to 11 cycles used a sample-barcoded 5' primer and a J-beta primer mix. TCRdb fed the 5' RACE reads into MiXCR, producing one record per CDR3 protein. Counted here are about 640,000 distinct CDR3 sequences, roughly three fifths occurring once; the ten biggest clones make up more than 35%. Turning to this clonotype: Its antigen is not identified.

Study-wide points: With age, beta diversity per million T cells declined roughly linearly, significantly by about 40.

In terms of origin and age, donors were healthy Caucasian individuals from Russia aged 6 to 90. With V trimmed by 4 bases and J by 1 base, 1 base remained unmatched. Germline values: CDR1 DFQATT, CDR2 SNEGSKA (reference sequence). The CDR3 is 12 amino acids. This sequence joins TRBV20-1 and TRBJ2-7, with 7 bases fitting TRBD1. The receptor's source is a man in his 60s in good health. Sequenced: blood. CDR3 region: CSANRGSYEQYF. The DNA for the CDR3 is TGCAGTGCTAACAGGGGATCCTACGAGCAGTACTTC.